This T cell receptor beta chain emerged from a study of OX40 agonist ivuxolimab in advanced cancers. As for the study in general: Ivuxolimab, an antibody acting as an agonist of OX40 (CD134), was used to treat patients. The study, taken as a whole, reports: Clonal expansion was seen in CD4+ and CD8+ blood T cells by week 6 at 0.1 to 3.0 mg/kg. CD8+ T cells showed, on average, more clonal expansion than CD4+ cells.

This clone appeared a few times. The antigen remains unidentified. Germline V lookup: CDR1 LNHNV, CDR2 YYDKDF (reference sequence). Trimming took off 5 bases at V and 2 bases at J, with 15 bases between the two ends. The CDR3 totals 15 residues. Profiled with immunoSEQ multiplex PCR; TCRdb holds only in-frame clones, not every one. Here the sample spans fewer than 70,000 clones, approximately 89% being singletons. V and J are TRBV15 and TRBJ2-5; D may be TRBD2 (6 bases). The TCR sequence derives from an adult with an advanced solid tumor such as melanoma, head and neck, liver or kidney cancer. This sample comprised CD4+ or CD8+ T cells sorted from blood, obtained in a trial of the OX40 agonist ivuxolimab. The CDR3 coding sequence is TGTGCCACCAGCCCTGAACGGAGGGATCAAGAGACCCAGTACTTC. This encodes CATSPERRDQETQYF.